Below, 29 T cell receptor beta chains from the same sample are listed, as sequenced in a study of T cell clonotyping in hematopoietic cell transplantation. The table came from immunoSEQ multiplex PCR; TCRdb's copy has only in-frame clones and leaves some out. The profile shows roughly 11,000 clones, approximately 92% of them singletons. This material consisted of PBMCs, taken 100 days after allogeneic stem cell transplant. The source of these receptors is a female patient between 60 and 69 years old who had an allogeneic stem cell transplant from an unrelated donor, so the T cells may come from the graft donor. Some clones in this sample may be carry-over from other donors' samples.

As to this clone: The germline gene is not matched at one end of the junction; a read error may be the cause. The J gene is TRBJ2-3, the V gene TRBV7-7; 7 bases line up with TRBD2. The CDR3 length is 16 residues. The V gene's germline CDR1 is SSHAT and CDR2 FNYEAQ (reference sequence). The CDR3 here is CASSPGPAGVTDTQYF. The DNA for the CDR3 is TGTGCTAGCAGCCCCGGTCCGGCGGGAGTCACAGATACGCAGTATTTT.

This chain joins TRBV28 and TRBJ1-1, with D possibly TRBD1 on 5 matching bases. The germline gives CDR1 MDHEN, CDR2 SYDVKM. CDR3 size: 16 residues. V shed 1 base and J shed 3 bases, with 15 bases lying between them. This CDR3 is CASSLSWVLGDTEAFF. For the CDR3, the DNA is TGTGCCAGCAGTTTATCATGGGTGTTAGGGGACACTGAAGCTTTCTTT.

The V gene is TRBV7-5, the J gene TRBJ1-1; TRBD1, the table's D call, was not compared with the DNA. TRBV7-5 is flagged as a pseudogene. This CDR3 has 15 residues. CDR3: CARSRSSTGGTEAFF. The CDR3 DNA reads TGTGCCAGAAGCCGTTCCTCGACAGGGGGTACTGAAGCTTTCTTT.

This clone was recorded once. The rearrangement joins TRBV29-1 to TRBJ1-1; 8 nucleotides agree with TRBD1. CDR3 length: 15 residues. V lost 7 bases, J lost 3 bases, and 13 bases stayed unmatched. Germline CDR1 SQVTM, CDR2 ANQGSEA. The CDR3: CSAMGQVVGDTEAFF. For the CDR3, the DNA is TGCAGCGCCATGGGACAGGTGGTGGGGGACACTGAAGCTTTCTTT.

The chain combines TRBV25-1 with TRBJ1-1; D gene unclear. Germline V CDR1 and CDR2: MGHDK, SYGVNS. Trimming removed 5 bases at V and 4 bases at J, with 17 bases between. The CDR3 has 15 residues. CDR3 loop: CASSPPRSWGTEAFF. DNA of the CDR3: TGTGCCAGCAGTCCTCCCCGTTCGTGGGGCACTGAAGCTTTCTTT.

CDR3 nucleotides: TGCAGCGTTGGAGAGGGGGACCAAGAGACCCAGTACTTC. It specifies CSVGEGDQETQYF. The chain links TRBV29-1 to TRBJ2-5, with D maybe TRBD1 (6 bases). Germline V CDR1 and CDR2: SQVTM, ANQGSEA. The CDR3 is 13 amino acids. Trimming removed 4 bases at V and 0 bases at J, with 9 bases between.

The chain is built from TRBV19 and TRBJ1-3; TRBD1 might be the D (5 bases). The CDR3 is 15 residues long. V was pared by 3 bases and J by 3 bases, with 12 bases between. CDR1 and CDR2 from the germline V gene are LNHDA and SQIVND (reference sequence). The CDR3 DNA follows: TGTGCCAGTAGTATCTACGCTGACAGTGGAAACACCATATATTTT. Amino acids: CASSIYADSGNTIYF.

V is TRBV11-2 and J is TRBJ1-2; D not resolved. Germline V lookup: CDR1 SGHAT, CDR2 FQNNGV. The CDR3 extends over 15 amino acids. V lost 5 bases, J lost 2 bases, and 15 bases lay in between. The CDR3 sequence: CASSPPFYPNYGYTF. The CDR3 DNA is TGTGCCAGCAGCCCGCCCTTCTATCCAAACTATGGCTACACCTTC.

The chain recombines TRBV4-3 with TRBJ2-1; D is uncertain. CDR3 length: 16 amino acids. Germline V lookup: CDR1 LGHNA, CDR2 YSLEER. V lost 0 bases and J lost 0, with 9 bases in between. DNA of the CDR3: TGCGCCAGCAGCCAAGATTGGGATAACTCCTACAATGAGCAGTTCTTC. Translation gives CASSQDWDNSYNEQFF.

The chain uses TRBV7-9 and TRBJ2-7, with D perhaps TRBD2 (7 bases). This CDR3 contains 13 residues. Germline-derived CDR1 and CDR2 are SEHNR and FQNEAQ (reference sequence). The V end was cut by 3 bases, the J end by 7 bases, with 13 bases between. The CDR3 loop reads CASSFPGGREQYF. CDR3 nucleotide sequence: TGTGCCAGCAGCTTCCCGGGGGGCAGGGAGCAGTACTTC.

The rearrangement links TRBV5-1 to TRBJ1-3; D is possibly TRBD1 (5 bases). The V and J ends lost 2 bases and 8 bases respectively, with 11 bases between them. In germline, CDR1 is SGHRS, CDR2 YFSETQ. The CDR3 is made up of 13 amino acids. The CDR3 sequence is CASSFDSTDTIYF. In DNA, the CDR3 is TGCGCCAGCAGCTTCGACAGCACAGACACCATATATTTT.

This chain joins TRBV29-1 and TRBJ1-1; TRBD1 aligns across 8 bases. The CDR3 extends over 12 amino acids. Losses at the gene ends were 5 bases for V and 11 bases for J; bases not matched to a gene: 10. Germline-derived CDR1 and CDR2 are SQVTM and ANQGSEA. CDR3 sequence reads: CSVPGQGPGAFF. Written as DNA, the CDR3 is TGCAGCGTTCCTGGACAGGGTCCTGGGGCTTTCTTT.

In this sample, this clone turned up once. The chain recombines TRBV11-1 with TRBJ2-5, with TRBD2 matching 10 bases. The CDR3 loop spans 13 amino acids. Germline V gene sequence: CDR1 SGHAT, CDR2 FQDESV (reference sequence). Unmatched junction bases numbered 6, after V lost 9 bases and J lost 5 bases. The CDR3: CASSGRPRETQYF. The CDR3 DNA is TGTGCCAGTAGCGGGAGGCCTCGGGAGACCCAGTACTTC.

This clone was picked up one time. This chain links TRBV28 with TRBJ1-2; a weak D match, TRBD1 (5 bases). V lost 3 bases and J 8 bases, leaving 13 bases between the germline ends. Germline CDR1 and CDR2: MDHEN and SYDVKM. The CDR3 covers 13 residues. Here the CDR3 reads CASSFGGGEGYTF. The CDR3 DNA reads as TGTGCCAGCAGTTTCGGGGGAGGAGAGGGCTACACCTTC.

The rearrangement joins TRBV29-1 to TRBJ2-1, with TRBD2 matching over 9 bases. The CDR3 consists of 14 residues. From germline, CDR1 is SQVTM and CDR2 ANQGSEA. With V trimmed by 7 bases and J by 5 bases, 9 bases remained unmatched. CDR3 sequence reads: CSGIPSGMDNEQFF. CDR3 in DNA: TGCAGCGGGATTCCTAGCGGGATGGACAATGAGCAGTTCTTC.

The V gene is TRBV27, the J gene TRBJ2-2, with TRBD2 matching over 9 bases. Germline CDR1 reads MNHEY; CDR2 reads SMNVEV (reference sequence). Trimming took 5 bases from V and 7 from J; bases not matched to a gene: 8. The CDR3 consists of 15 residues. CDR3 in amino acids: CASSPFSGSSGELFF. CDR3 coding DNA: TGTGCCAGCAGTCCCTTTAGCGGGAGTAGCGGGGAGCTGTTTTTT.

The chain couples TRBV6-5 to TRBJ2-7; D is unclear. Per the germline V gene, CDR1 is MNHEY and CDR2 is SVGAGI. The V and J ends lost 0 bases and 6 bases respectively, with 9 bases between them. The CDR3 runs to 13 residues. CDR3 in DNA: TGTGCCAGCAGTTACTCTTTGGCCTCCGAGCAGTACTTC. Protein product: CASSYSLASEQYF.

This clone has only a few counts. The rearrangement links TRBV5-6 to TRBJ2-2, with 7 bases aligning to TRBD2. Germline CDR1 SGHDT, CDR2 YYEEEE. The CDR3 has 15 residues. The ends lost 1 base at V and 4 bases at J; junction bases unmatched: 4. The CDR3 bases are TGTGCCAGCAGCTTGCTAGCGGAGTTCACCGGGGAGCTGTTTTTT. Protein: CASSLLAEFTGELFF.

This sequence joins TRBV7-9 and TRBJ2-1; 7 nucleotides align to TRBD1. With V trimmed by 0 bases and J by 9 bases, 5 bases remained unmatched. There are 14 residues in the CDR3. Germline V gives CDR1 SEHNR, CDR2 FQNEAQ (reference sequence). Here the CDR3 reads CASSLALQGSEQFF. Here the CDR3 DNA reads TGTGCCAGCAGCTTAGCGCTACAGGGGAGTGAGCAGTTCTTC.

This CDR3 is CASSLYGSSLEQYF. In DNA form, the CDR3 reads TGTGCCAGCAGCTTATATGGCAGTTCTTTAGAGCAGTACTTC. The gene calls are TRBV7-9 and TRBJ2-7; D not resolved. The V and J ends lost 2 bases and 7 bases respectively, with 15 bases between them. Looked up from germline, CDR1 is SEHNR and CDR2 is FQNEAQ (reference sequence). The CDR3 length is 14 residues.

The J gene is TRBJ2-2, the V gene TRBV6-5; possible D gene TRBD2, 6 bases. The ends were cut back, 6 bases at V and 2 bases at J, with 13 bases in the middle. The CDR3 sequence is 15 residues long. Germline assignment: CDR1 MNHEY and CDR2 SVGAGI. The CDR3 coding sequence is TGTGCCAGCAGGGGGGGACTGAGAAACACCGGGGAGCTGTTTTTT. Its translation: CASRGGLRNTGELFF.

The rearrangement links TRBV12-5 to TRBJ1-1, with a weak D call TRBD1 (6 bases). Looked up from germline, CDR1 is LGHNT and CDR2 is FRNRAP. The CDR3 length is 15 residues. V was clipped by 1 base and J by 2 bases, with 11 bases between them. CDR3 coding DNA: TGTGCTAGTGGTTTGGGAGCAGGGGTTAACACTGAAGCTTTCTTT. It translates to CASGLGAGVNTEAFF.

On this clone: This specimen includes other DNA sequences encoding the same CDR3. This chain links TRBV6-5 with TRBJ2-2; the match to TRBD2 covers 7 bases. The germline V gene has CDR1 MNHEY and CDR2 SVGAGI. The junction had 0 bases not matched to a gene; V was cut back by 0 bases and J by 5 bases. The CDR3 runs to 14 residues. The CDR3 protein is CASSYSGGTGELFF. DNA of the CDR3: TGTGCCAGCAGTTACTCGGGGGGGACCGGGGAGCTGTTTTTT.

The chain joins TRBV29-1 to TRBJ2-2; D is uncertain. CDR1 and CDR2 (germline): SQVTM, ANQGSEA. With 0 bases removed from V and 6 bases from J, the gap between germline ends came to 8 bases. This CDR3 has 13 residues. In DNA, the CDR3 is TGCAGCGTTGAAGAGAGGCAGCCCGGGGAGCTGTTTTTT. Translating it yields CSVEERQPGELFF.

The chain links TRBV7-2 to TRBJ1-2; no clear D gene. CDR1 is SGHTA and CDR2 is FQGNSA in the germline V gene. CDR3 length equals 11 residues. The V end lost 6 bases, the J end lost 7 bases, and 9 bases lay between the germline ends. CDR3 loop: CASSYGAGYTF. The CDR3 bases are TGTGCCAGCAGTTATGGAGCTGGCTACACCTTC.

The chain's CDR3 is CASSLGGVWSYTF. The CDR3 bases are TGTGCCAGCAGCTTGGGAGGGGTATGGAGCTACACCTTC. V usage is TRBV5-6 and J usage is TRBJ1-2, with D perhaps TRBD1 (5 bases). The CDR3 is made up of 13 amino acids. V lost 0 bases, J lost 9 bases, and 12 bases lay in between. Germline V gives CDR1 SGHDT, CDR2 YYEEEE.

V is TRBV7-2 and J is TRBJ2-7; D is perhaps TRBD1 (5 bases). V was shortened by 7 bases and J by 2 bases, with 15 bases between the two germline ends. Germline V gene lookup returns CDR1 SGHTA and CDR2 FQGNSA. This CDR3 has 14 amino acids. The CDR3 DNA is TGTGCCAGCATCGAGACCAGGGTTCCCTACGAGCAGTACTTC. It translates to CASIETRVPYEQYF.

This chain uses TRBV20-1 with TRBJ1-2, with unresolved D. The germline gives CDR1 DFQATT, CDR2 SNEGSKA (reference sequence). V lost 0 bases, J lost 8 bases, and 7 bases lay in between. This CDR3 has 11 amino acids. The CDR3, as DNA: TGCAGTGCTAGAGAAATGGGAGGCTACACCTTC. Its protein product is CSAREMGGYTF.

The rearrangement joins TRBV28 to TRBJ2-1; 11 nucleotides align to TRBD2. The CDR3 is 18 amino acids. The V segment lost 4 bases and the J segment 8 bases; nucleotides outside the gene matches: 16. CDR1 and CDR2 (germline): MDHEN, SYDVKM. CDR3 DNA: TGTGCCAGCAGTTCCCCCGCTAGCGGGAGGTTAGGTAGGGATGAGCAGTTCTTC. As protein: CASSSPASGRLGRDEQFF.